The clone carrying this TCR beta chain showed up just once. This entry comes from a study of blood T cell repertoires in COVID-19. Across the study: Both acute and convalescent COVID-19 samples were obtained from the United States, Italy and Spain. In each case, the material was cDNA or gDNA derived from T cells, B-cell-depleted T cells, or PBMCs.

V lost 1 base to trimming and J lost 1 base; unmatched junction nucleotides: 6. CDR3 length: 16 amino acids. Germline V CDR1 and CDR2: SGHRS, YFSETQ. Per the authors' pipeline: Amplifying reference gene primers gave estimates of nucleated cell counts. TCRdb's copy holds only in-frame clones and misses some; the assay was immunoSEQ multiplex PCR. D and trimming were read from the DNA, whereas the V and J calls and clone size are those reported in that table. The data contain fewer than 130,000 clones, around 82% of them seen just once; the ten biggest clones take up approximately 17%. V gene TRBV5-1 combines with J gene TRBJ2-5; 8 bases line up with TRBD2. This receptor was identified in a woman in her fifties or sixties with acute or convalescent COVID-19. Material: peripheral blood. CDR3 in DNA: TGCGCCAGCAGCTTGCAAATAGCGGGGCCCCAAGAGACCCAGTACTTC. Encoded protein: CASSLQIAGPQETQYF.